This T cell receptor (beta chain) is drawn from a study of T cell repertoires in cytomegalovirus infection. Study as a whole: Public TCR beta signatures marked donors with CMV infection and the matching HLA.

On this clonotype itself: Its target is not known.

Overall study results and limits: Adding up the frequency of public TCR beta families identified people who carried CMV plus the relevant HLA. Clonotype analysis showed dominance of the ex vivo response by HLA-C-restricted CMV-specific TCR beta clonotypes.

Germline lookup yields CDR1 SGHAT and CDR2 FQNNGV. This CDR3 has 15 residues. With 0 bases removed from V and 3 bases from J, the gap between germline ends came to 10 bases. TCRdb re-called the reads with MiXCR, one entry per CDR3 protein. This table holds around 170,000 distinct CDR3 sequences, approximately 17% found once. This sequence joins TRBV11-2 and TRBJ2-3; D is possibly TRBD1 or TRBD2 (6 bases each). The sample consisted of CD8+ T cells from PBMCs. This sequence originates from a human donor in good health (CMV status not recorded). Some clones in this sample may be carry-over from other donors' samples. CDR3 nucleotides: TGTGCCAGCAGCTTAGAGGGGGCGGGAACAGATACGCAGTATTTT. Amino acid sequence: CASSLEGAGTDTQYF.